The 27 T cell receptor beta chains listed next were all sequenced from one sample in a study of T cells in Graves' hyperthyroidism and ophthalmopathy. The TCR beta CDR3 regions underwent amplification using RNA transcripts as the source. First-round RT-PCR of the TCR CDR3 relied on the HTBI primer set. A single record per CDR3 protein comes from TCRdb applying MiXCR to the multiplex PCR reads. The table lists some 360,000 distinct CDR3 sequences, less than 20% of them singletons. Sequenced input: blood. The receptors come from a woman in her 40s with Graves' ophthalmopathy.

This clonotype was recorded at least ten times. The chain couples TRBV7-6 to TRBJ2-7, with a possible D match to TRBD1 (5 bases). V was cut by 3 bases and J by 2 bases, with 14 bases left in between. The germline CDR1 and CDR2 sequences are SGHVS and FNYEAQ. CDR3 length equals 15 residues. CDR3 loop: CASSLVRKGAYEQYF. DNA for the CDR3: TGTGCCAGCAGCTTGGTGCGGAAAGGGGCCTACGAGCAGTACTTC.

This clonotype was counted between two and nine times. This rearrangement joins TRBV5-5 to TRBJ1-1; D gene uncertain. The CDR3 spans 15 residues. Trimming cost V 0 bases and J 4 bases, with 13 bases left between them. CDR1 and CDR2 from the germline V gene are SGHKS and YYEKEE (reference sequence). In nucleotides, the CDR3 is TGTGCCAGCAGCTTGGGGGAATGGTTGCGCACTGAAGCTTTCTTT. This sequence encodes CASSLGEWLRTEAFF. Variable domain in full (rest from reference TRBV5-5 and TRBJ1-1): DAGVTQSPTHLIKTRGQQVTLRCSPISGHKSVSWYQQVLGQGPQFIFQYYEKEERGRGNFPDRFSARQFPNYSSELNVNALLLGDSALYLCASSLGEWLRTEAFFGQGTRLTVV.

In this sample, this clonotype turned up once. The chain links TRBV28 to TRBJ2-7; D is tentatively TRBD1 or TRBD2 (5 bases each). Germline CDR1 MDHEN, CDR2 SYDVKM. The CDR3 contains 15 residues. V was cut by 1 base and J by 3 bases, with 13 bases left in between. In DNA, the CDR3 is TGTGCCAGCAGTTTATTTGGGGGACGGGGCTACGAGCAGTACTTC. It encodes CASSLFGGRGYEQYF.

This clonotype was picked up many times. The rearrangement joins TRBV28 to TRBJ1-2, with D unclear. V lost 4 bases and J 5 bases, leaving 11 bases between the germline ends. This CDR3 contains 13 residues. The germline V gene encodes CDR1 MDHEN and CDR2 SYDVKM. As DNA, the CDR3 is TGTGCCAGCAGTTACGCCGCGGCGTATGGCTACACCTTC. This translates into CASSYAAAYGYTF.

The V and J genes are TRBV28 and TRBJ2-7, with 11 bases that match TRBD2. CDR1 and CDR2 from the germline V gene are MDHEN and SYDVKM. The length of the CDR3 is 16 residues. V gave up 3 bases and J gave up 5 bases; unmatched junction bases: 9. The CDR3 is CASSFPSSGRRNEQYF. CDR3 DNA sequence: TGTGCCAGCAGTTTCCCATCTAGCGGGAGGAGGAACGAGCAGTACTTC.

V usage is TRBV27 and J usage is TRBJ2-5; no definite D call. Germline lookup yields CDR1 MNHEY and CDR2 SMNVEV (reference sequence). This CDR3 spans 15 amino acids. Trimming left V 6 bases short and J 4 bases short, with 18 bases between. The CDR3 loop reads CASSARSRVRETQYF. The CDR3 DNA is TGTGCCAGCAGCGCGAGATCTAGAGTCCGAGAGACCCAGTACTTC.

This clonotype was seen at least ten times. V is TRBV7-9 and J is TRBJ2-6; no clear D. CDR3 length: 11 residues. CDR1 is SEHNR and CDR2 is FQNEAQ in the germline V gene (reference sequence). Trimming removed 9 bases from V and 5 bases from J, with 5 bases in between. The CDR3 loop is CASMRANVLTF. DNA for the CDR3: TGTGCCAGTATGCGGGCCAACGTCCTGACTTTC.

To note about this clonotype: At one end the junction does not follow the germline gene, possibly because of a read error. Here the CDR3 reads CASSSGRTNGYNF. Here the CDR3 DNA reads TGTGCCAGCAGCTCAGGACGGACCAATGGCTACAACTTC. The chain combines TRBV12-3 or TRBV12-4 with TRBJ1-2; D gene unclear. The CDR3 has 13 amino acids.

This clonotype was seen at least ten times. The genes are TRBV13 and TRBJ2-7; a weak D match, TRBD1 (5 bases). Germline lookup yields CDR1 PRHDT and CDR2 FYEKMQ (reference sequence). V was shortened by 4 bases and J by 0 bases, with 7 bases between the two germline ends. The CDR3 is 13 residues long. CDR3 in DNA: TGTGCCAGCAGCTCGGACATCTCCTACGAGCAGTACTTC. Its protein product is CASSSDISYEQYF. Filled out from reference TRBV13 and TRBJ2-7, the complete variable domain reads AAGVIQSPRHLIKEKRETATLKCYPIPRHDTVYWYQQGPGQDPQFLISFYEKMQSDKGSIPDRFSAQQFSDYHSELNMSSLELGDSALYFCASSSDISYEQYFGPGTRLTVT.

Ten or more counts support this clonotype. In DNA, the CDR3 is TGCAGTGCGCCCGAACTATCCCAAGAGACCCAGTACTTC. Translating it yields CSAPELSQETQYF. V is TRBV20-1 and J is TRBJ2-5; D gene ambiguous. The CDR3 has 13 amino acids. CDR1 DFQATT and CDR2 SNEGSKA come from the germline V gene (reference sequence). V was clipped by 6 bases and J by 1 base, with 12 bases between them.

This clonotype was counted many times. The chain couples TRBV3-1 to TRBJ2-5, with D hard to call. V lost 3 bases to trimming and J lost 5 bases, with 13 bases between them. This CDR3 spans 14 amino acids. The germline V gene encodes CDR1 LGHDT and CDR2 YNNKEL (reference sequence). This CDR3 reads CASSHPPTRETQYF. CDR3 DNA: TGTGCCAGCAGCCATCCTCCAACAAGGGAGACCCAGTACTTC.

In this sample, this clonotype turned up many times. The chain links TRBV30 to TRBJ1-3; no firm D call. There are 14 residues in the CDR3. V lost 3 bases to trimming and J lost 3 bases, with 12 bases between them. Germline-derived CDR1 and CDR2 are GTSNPN and SVGIG (reference sequence). CDR3 in amino acids: CAWSRTGRGNTIYF. For the CDR3, the DNA is TGTGCCTGGAGCAGGACGGGCCGTGGAAACACCATATATTTT.

This clonotype was seen ten or more times. The chain carries TRBV28 and TRBJ1-1, with 8 nucleotides matching TRBD1. V dropped 4 bases and J dropped 2; count of bases not matched to a gene: 6. Germline V gene sequence: CDR1 MDHEN, CDR2 SYDVKM. The CDR3 totals 15 residues. The CDR3 here is CASSSLDRANTEAFF. In DNA form, the CDR3 reads TGTGCCAGCAGTTCCTTGGACAGGGCAAACACTGAAGCTTTCTTT.

This clonotype was recorded many times. The rearrangement uses TRBV11-2 and TRBJ2-2; 10 bases match TRBD2. The ends lost 0 bases at V and 3 bases at J; junction bases unmatched: 7. The CDR3 is made up of 18 amino acids. The germline CDR1 and CDR2 sequences are SGHAT and FQNNGV. CDR3 loop: CASSLDWLAGEHTGELFF. In nucleotides, the CDR3 is TGTGCCAGCAGCTTAGACTGGCTAGCGGGAGAGCACACCGGGGAGCTGTTTTTT.

In its sample, this clonotype was seen many times. This chain links TRBV27 with TRBJ1-1; D may be TRBD1 (5 bases). Germline lookup yields CDR1 MNHEY and CDR2 SMNVEV (reference sequence). Trimming shortened V by 3 bases and J by 6 bases, and 14 bases separated the two germline ends. The CDR3 spans 14 residues. This CDR3 reads CASSFGGAASEAFF. CDR3 nucleotides: TGTGCCAGCAGTTTCGGGGGAGCGGCTTCTGAAGCTTTCTTT.

This clonotype appeared many times. The V gene is TRBV20-1, the J gene TRBJ1-2; 8 nucleotides align to TRBD1. Germline CDR1 reads DFQATT; CDR2 reads SNEGSKA (reference sequence). Losses at the gene ends were 4 bases for V and 3 bases for J; bases not matched to a gene: 1. There are 12 residues in the CDR3. The CDR3 coding sequence is TGCAGTGCTACGGACAGGGACTATGGCTACACCTTC. It is translated as CSATDRDYGYTF.

This clonotype was counted at least ten times. This chain links TRBV4-3 with TRBJ1-3; TRBD1 is a possible D gene (5 bases). The germline gives CDR1 LGHNA, CDR2 YSLEER. V lost 1 base and J 4 bases, leaving 17 bases between the germline ends. The CDR3 consists of 17 residues. CDR3 sequence (DNA): TGCGCCAGCAGCCAAGCTTTTCAGGGAGGGACGGGAAACACCATATATTTT. Its protein is CASSQAFQGGTGNTIYF.

Many counts were recorded for this clonotype. The V gene is TRBV19, the J gene TRBJ1-5, with no clear D. The CDR3 is made up of 13 amino acids. Per the germline V gene, CDR1 is LNHDA and CDR2 is SQIVND (reference sequence). Trimming left V 2 bases short and J 5 bases short, with 7 bases between. As DNA, the CDR3 is TGTGCCAGTAGTATACCCCTTGATCAGCCCCAGCATTTT. Translating gives CASSIPLDQPQHF.

This clonotype came up many times. The CDR3 nucleotides are TGTGCCAGCAGCTTAGATGGAGGTTCAGTAACCGGGGAGCTGTTTTTT. Its translation is CASSLDGGSVTGELFF. The chain carries TRBV7-8 and TRBJ2-2, with D maybe TRBD2 (5 bases). CDR1 and CDR2 from the germline V gene are SGHVS and FQNEAQ. CDR3 length: 16 residues. V lost 1 base to trimming and J lost 5 bases, with 14 bases between them.

This clonotype was detected ten times or more. The rearrangement links TRBV5-1 to TRBJ2-7; the D call may be TRBD1 or TRBD2 (5 bases each). Germline CDR1 is SGHRS and CDR2 is YFSETQ. The CDR3 loop spans 14 amino acids. Trimming took 3 bases from V and 3 from J, leaving 13 bases between them. The CDR3 loop is CASSWGNSDYEQYF. In DNA, the CDR3 is TGCGCCAGCAGCTGGGGGAATTCCGACTACGAGCAGTACTTC.

This clonotype has ten or more counts. The chain employs TRBV7-2 and TRBJ2-2; TRBD1 is a possible D gene (5 bases). The CDR3 has 16 amino acids. Germline V lookup: CDR1 SGHTA, CDR2 FQGNSA. With 2 bases removed from V and 7 bases from J, the gap between germline ends came to 17 bases. The CDR3 sequence: CASSLRPAGLSGELFF. CDR3 DNA: TGTGCCAGCAGCTTACGCCCGGCAGGGTTGAGCGGGGAGCTGTTTTTT.

This clonotype was counted ten times or more. This rearrangement joins TRBV4-1 to TRBJ2-7, with D hard to call. The CDR3 consists of 15 residues. With 4 bases removed from V and 2 bases from J, the gap between germline ends came to 15 bases. Germline loops: CDR1 MGHRA, CDR2 YSYEKL. CDR3 loop: CASSLLRLSPYEQYF. CDR3 bases: TGCGCCAGCAGCCTCTTGAGACTGTCCCCCTACGAGCAGTACTTC.

At least ten counts were recorded for this clonotype. The chain joins TRBV12-3 or TRBV12-4 to TRBJ2-6; TRBD1 matches at 7 bases. J lost 2 bases, V lost 3 bases, and 4 bases had no gene match. The CDR3 is 16 residues long. CDR3 bases: TGTGCCAGCAGTTTGCCGACAGGGACTGGGGCCAACGTCCTGACTTTC. Translated: CASSLPTGTGANVLTF.

DNA for the CDR3: TGTGCCACAGCCCTGACAGTGAACACTGAAGCTTTCTTT. This codes for CATALTVNTEAFF. The genes are TRBV7-2 and TRBJ1-1, with D possibly being TRBD1 (5 bases). The CDR3 has 13 amino acids. V lost 10 bases and J 0 bases, leaving 12 bases between the germline ends. Germline-derived CDR1 and CDR2 are SGHTA and FQGNSA.

This chain joins TRBV7-9 and TRBJ2-5; 9 bases map to TRBD1. V was clipped by 5 bases and J by 3 bases; unmatched bases: 7. The CDR3 spans 15 residues. Germline-derived CDR1 and CDR2 are SEHNR and FQNEAQ (reference sequence). CDR3 protein: CASSQGQGAKETQYF. The DNA of the CDR3 is TGTGCCAGCAGCCAGGGACAGGGAGCGAAAGAGACCCAGTACTTC.

This clonotype was detected many times. The genes are TRBV6-2 or TRBV6-3 and TRBJ2-7; 7 nucleotides line up with TRBD1. Germline CDR1 MNHEY, CDR2 SVGEGT. The length of the CDR3 is 12 residues. Unmatched junction bases numbered 9, after V lost 6 bases and J lost 10 bases. DNA of the CDR3: TGTGCCAGCAGCAAACACTGGGACAGCCAGTACTTC. Its protein is CASSKHWDSQYF.

This chain joins TRBV2 and TRBJ1-1; TRBD1 aligns across 11 bases. Germline CDR1 is SNHLY and CDR2 is FYNNEI. Trimming at V came to 6 bases and at J to 4 bases, leaving 7 bases not matched to a gene. The CDR3 totals 15 residues. CDR3 in DNA: TGTGCCAGCAGGACCGGACAGGGGGCGCTCACTGAAGCTTTCTTT. This sequence encodes CASRTGQGALTEAFF.